Shown below are 18 T cell receptor beta chains from a single sample sequenced in a study of cytomegalovirus exposure and HLA in healthy donors. 60 Vbeta and 13 Jbeta primers were used in PCR. Measured with immunoSEQ multiplex PCR; TCRdb has only the in-frame clones, and not every one. The table includes tens of thousands of clones, about two thirds detected once. Sequencing was done on a sample of PBMCs. All receptors come from a woman in her thirties or forties in good health and CMV-seropositive.

The gene calls are TRBV6-4 and TRBJ2-1; 11 bases fit TRBD1. CDR1 and CDR2 from the germline V gene are MRHNA and SNTAGT. The CDR3 sequence is 14 residues long. The ends lost 2 bases at V and 6 bases at J; junction bases unmatched: 0. The CDR3 bases are TGTGCCAGCAGTGACGGGACAGGGGGCAATGAGCAGTTCTTC. Its protein product is CASSDGTGGNEQFF.

This clone was observed a handful of times. V gene TRBV18 combines with J gene TRBJ2-7; D perhaps matches TRBD2 (5 bases). Trimming stripped 3 bases from V and 4 bases from J, with 19 bases between. This CDR3 spans 16 amino acids. Germline V gene data show CDR1 as KGHSH and CDR2 as LQKENI. DNA for the CDR3: TGTGCCAGCTCACCGGGTGTCACCGAGGCGGGTTACGAGCAGTACTTC. Protein product: CASSPGVTEAGYEQYF.

J is TRBJ2-5 and V is TRBV30; tentative D call: TRBD2 (6 bases). The V end was cut by 4 bases, the J end by 4 bases, with 16 bases between. CDR1 is GTSNPN and CDR2 is SVGIG in the germline V gene (reference sequence). The CDR3 is 14 amino acids. CDR3 protein: CAWTHRVGGETQYF. The CDR3 region has the DNA TGTGCCTGGACCCACCGGGTGGGGGGAGAGACCCAGTACTTC.

This clone was counted a few times. The chain has TRBV19 and TRBJ2-1; D is perhaps TRBD2 (6 bases). The CDR3 has 14 amino acids. CDR1 and CDR2 from the germline V gene are LNHDA and SQIVND (reference sequence). Trimming took 10 bases from V and 9 from J, leaving 22 bases between them. The CDR3 here is CATKVGARRGEQFF. As DNA, the CDR3 is TGTGCCACAAAAGTTGGGGCCAGGAGGGGTGAGCAGTTCTTC.

The rearrangement uses TRBV27 and TRBJ1-1; 8 bases align to TRBD1. The V gene's germline CDR1 is MNHEY and CDR2 SMNVEV (reference sequence). With 4 bases clipped from V and 0 bases from J, the junction kept 7 bases outside the gene matches. The CDR3 covers 16 residues. CDR3 region: CASSSPRTGMNTEAFF. The CDR3 DNA reads as TGTGCCAGCAGTTCCCCCCGGACAGGGATGAACACTGAAGCTTTCTTT.

The table lists this clone with a few counts. The chain has TRBV5-1 and TRBJ1-2; 8 bases match TRBD1. Per germline, CDR1 SGHRS and CDR2 YFSETQ. The CDR3 has 15 amino acids. V shed 4 bases and J 5 bases; nucleotides not matched to a gene: 10. The CDR3 DNA sequence: TGCGCCAGCAGCCTTACACCAGGGGGCAATTATGGCTACACCTTC. Translation gives CASSLTPGGNYGYTF.

This clone showed up just a few times. V and J are TRBV5-8 and TRBJ1-2; tentatively, D is TRBD1 (5 bases). CDR1 SGHTS and CDR2 YDEGEE come from the germline V gene. The V end lost 3 bases, the J end lost 7 bases, and 13 bases lay between the germline ends. The CDR3 covers 13 residues. The CDR3 sequence is CASSWGGYPGYTF. DNA of the CDR3: TGTGCCAGCAGCTGGGGGGGTTACCCTGGCTACACCTTC. The entire variable domain, with the rest obtained from reference TRBV5-8 and TRBJ1-2, is as follows: EAGVTQSPTHLIKTRGQQATLRCSPISGHTSVYWYQQALGLGLQFLLWYDEGEERNRGNFPPRFSGRQFPNYSSELNVNALELEDSALYLCASSWGGYPGYTFGSGTRLTVV.

This chain connects TRBV5-6 to TRBJ2-5; TRBD1 aligns across 7 bases. The V gene end was trimmed by 4 bases and the J gene end by 5 bases; junction bases not matched to a gene: 8. Germline V gene lookup returns CDR1 SGHDT and CDR2 YYEEEE. The CDR3 is 14 amino acids. CDR3: CASSRGQRSETQYF. In DNA, the CDR3 is TGTGCCAGCAGCCGGGGACAGCGGTCCGAGACCCAGTACTTC.

The chain combines TRBV5-1 with TRBJ2-7; possibly TRBD2 for D (6 bases). The CDR3 has 15 residues. V lost 0 bases and J 2 bases, leaving 12 bases between the germline ends. CDR1 is SGHRS and CDR2 is YFSETQ in the germline V gene. The CDR3 reads CASSLASGRTYEQYF. Here the CDR3 DNA reads TGCGCCAGCAGCTTGGCCTCTGGGAGGACCTACGAGCAGTACTTC. The full variable domain, rest sourced from reference TRBV5-1 and TRBJ2-7, is KAGVTQTPRYLIKTRGQQVTLSCSPISGHRSVSWYQQTPGQGLQFLFEYFSETQRNKGNFPGRFSGRQFSNSRSEMNVSTLELGDSALYLCASSLASGRTYEQYFGPGTRLTVT.

This chain joins TRBV5-6 and TRBJ2-7; D is perhaps TRBD1 (7 bases). The V and J ends lost 3 bases and 4 bases respectively, with 11 bases between them. The CDR3 spans 13 residues. Germline-derived CDR1 and CDR2 are SGHDT and YYEEEE. For the CDR3, the DNA is TGTGCCAGCAGCTCGACAGGGAGGTACGAGCAGTACTTC. Amino acid sequence: CASSSTGRYEQYF.

By sample share, this clone is medium-sized. The rearrangement uses TRBV19 and TRBJ1-6; D is ambiguous. Germline V gene lookup returns CDR1 LNHDA and CDR2 SQIVND (reference sequence). Trimming left V 5 bases short and J 8 bases short, with 10 bases between. The CDR3 consists of 13 residues. This chain's CDR3 is CASSPGYDSPLHF. The CDR3 DNA reads as TGTGCCAGTAGTCCCGGGTACGATTCACCCCTCCACTTT.

The chain links TRBV2 to TRBJ2-7; 12 positions agree with TRBD2. The CDR3 has 15 residues. Germline assignment: CDR1 SNHLY and CDR2 FYNNEI. Trimming took 6 bases from V and 0 from J; bases not matched to a gene: 3. In DNA form, the CDR3 reads TGTGCCAGCAGACAGACTAGCGGGGGCTCCTACGAGCAGTACTTC. It is translated as CASRQTSGGSYEQYF.

This clone was found a few times. This chain links TRBV6-1 with TRBJ2-3, with 8 nucleotides matching TRBD1. The CDR3 spans 14 residues. Looked up from germline, CDR1 is MNHNS and CDR2 is SASEGT. Unmatched junction bases numbered 1, after V lost 4 bases and J lost 1 base. The CDR3 spells CASSGQGRTDTQYF. CDR3 DNA: TGTGCCAGCAGTGGACAGGGGCGCACAGATACGCAGTATTTT.

The chain employs TRBV4-1 and TRBJ2-3; no definite D call. Trimming removed 3 bases from V and 0 bases from J, with 7 bases in between. Looked up from germline, CDR1 is MGHRA and CDR2 is YSYEKL. The CDR3 is 14 residues long. CDR3 amino acids: CASSHPPSTDTQYF. As DNA, the CDR3 is TGCGCCAGCAGCCACCCCCCTAGCACAGATACGCAGTATTTT.

The chain joins TRBV2 to TRBJ1-1, with D hard to call. The CDR3 totals 15 residues. Trimming took 5 bases from V and 3 from J, leaving 16 bases between them. Germline V lookup: CDR1 SNHLY, CDR2 FYNNEI. For the CDR3, the DNA is TGTGCCAGCAGTAGGCTTTTGGAGCAGTACACTGAAGCTTTCTTT. Encoded protein: CASSRLLEQYTEAFF.

This clone came up a few times. The chain couples TRBV6-1 to TRBJ2-3, with TRBD2 matching over 11 bases. V lost 4 bases to trimming and J lost 6 bases; unmatched junction nucleotides: 3. Germline assignment: CDR1 MNHNS and CDR2 SASEGT. The CDR3 sequence is 14 residues long. The CDR3 sequence is CASSVLAGGDTQYF. DNA of the CDR3: TGTGCCAGCAGTGTGCTAGCGGGGGGCGATACGCAGTATTTT.

The chain employs TRBV9 and TRBJ2-1, with 7 bases that match TRBD2. CDR1 is SGDLS, CDR2 YYNGEE, per germline. J lost 5 bases, V lost 2 bases, and 4 bases had no gene match. The CDR3 totals 14 residues. Written as DNA, the CDR3 is TGTGCCAGCAGCGTCTTTCTAGCGGACAATGAGCAGTTCTTC. This gives the protein CASSVFLADNEQFF.

The J gene is TRBJ2-3, the V gene TRBV7-3; 9 nucleotides match TRBD2. From germline, CDR1 is SGHTA and CDR2 FQGTGA. The CDR3 has 15 residues. The V and J ends lost 2 bases and 3 bases, in that order; junction bases with no gene match: 3. The CDR3 DNA sequence: TGTGCCAGCAGCTTAGCGGGGGGGCGAACAGATACGCAGTATTTT. This translates into CASSLAGGRTDTQYF.